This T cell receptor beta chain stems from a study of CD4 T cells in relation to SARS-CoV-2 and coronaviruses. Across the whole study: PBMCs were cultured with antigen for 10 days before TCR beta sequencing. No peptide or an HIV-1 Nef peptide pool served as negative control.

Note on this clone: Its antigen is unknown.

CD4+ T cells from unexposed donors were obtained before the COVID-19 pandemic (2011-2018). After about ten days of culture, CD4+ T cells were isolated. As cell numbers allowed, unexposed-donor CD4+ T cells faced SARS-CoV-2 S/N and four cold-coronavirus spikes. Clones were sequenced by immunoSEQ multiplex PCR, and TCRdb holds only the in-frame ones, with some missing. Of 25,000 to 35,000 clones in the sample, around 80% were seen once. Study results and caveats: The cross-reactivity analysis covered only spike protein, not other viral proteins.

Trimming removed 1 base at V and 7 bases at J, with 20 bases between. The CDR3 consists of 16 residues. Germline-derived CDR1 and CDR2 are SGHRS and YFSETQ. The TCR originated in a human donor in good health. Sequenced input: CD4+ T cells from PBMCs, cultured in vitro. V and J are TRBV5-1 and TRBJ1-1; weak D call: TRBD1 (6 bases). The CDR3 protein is CASSLSTAPGQHEAFF. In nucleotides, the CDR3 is TGCGCCAGCAGCTTGTCTACGGCACCGGGACAACATGAAGCTTTCTTT.